This T cell receptor beta chain was recorded in a study of regulatory T cells in long-lasting Graves disease (dated by TCRdb to the early 2020s). Some background on the complete study: Persistent Graves' disease was defined as antithyroid drug treatment for over 5 years with persistently positive TSH receptor autoantibodies. The study was registered as a clinical trial and conducted in China. A total of about 33 samples underwent TCR sequencing: around 13 from persistent and roughly 20 from newly diagnosed Graves' disease patients. Antithyroid drugs had been taken for 8.5 to 12 years on average by persistent Graves' disease patients in the clinical cohort. Patients with persistent Graves' disease were compared with patients with newly diagnosed Graves' disease using TCR sequencing and RNA sequencing of peripheral blood.

Results and caveats for the whole study, not just this receptor: The small sample size was acknowledged by the authors as a limitation that may reduce accuracy. TRBV28, TRBJ1-2 and TRBJ2-5 were preferentially used in persistent disease, while TRBV20-1 and TRBJ2-1 were favored in newly diagnosed disease. Persistent patients shared more public clonotypes among themselves (2,741) than newly diagnosed patients did (about 1,000). Lower TCR Shannon entropy and fewer highly expanded clones were observed in persistent Graves' disease patients than in newly diagnosed patients, which suggested clonal expansion. Peripheral blood alone was examined, since thyroid tissue, which constituted the primary lesion, could not be accessed. Sequencing and analysis were restricted to the TCR beta chain.

The sample's time point label, in plain terms: persistent/refractory GD, antithyroid drugs over 5 years with positive TRAb. RNA was extracted from PBMCs in TRIzol for both TCR sequencing and RNA sequencing. The diagnosis of Graves' disease was made according to American Thyroid Association guidelines. The patients came from an endocrinology department in Xi'an, China. Each patient gave approximately 8.8 milliliters of peripheral blood, collected in an EDTA anticoagulant tube. Ficoll Paque Plus density gradient separation was used to isolate PBMCs, and no additional T cell sorting was done. An Agilent 2100 Bioanalyzer and agarose gel were used to check RNA quality, and a NanoDrop 2000 was used to measure RNA concentration. Via the germline V gene, CDR1 is SGHRS and CDR2 YFSETQ. V is reduced by 4 bases and J by 3 bases, leaving a spacing of 11 bases between them. Including the terminal cysteine and phenylalanine, the CDR3 comprises 13 residues. This entry keeps only the CDR3 DNA: 39 bases, framed from base 1.

Libraries were built with multiplex PCR. TCRdb shows the sequencer as Illumina HiSeq 4000. TCR beta libraries were built with iRepertoire HTBI primers and Arm-PCR amplification of CDR3 regions. Gel purification was performed on PCR products prior to sequencing. From the authors' description of their analysis: Across samples, roughly 60 TRBV and around 15 TRBJ segments were identified and used for gene usage analysis of CDR3 amino acid clonotypes. COPE and FqMerger were used to merge filtered high-quality paired reads into contigs. BLAST was used to align contigs to IMGT TRBV, TRBD and TRBJ reference genes, with CDR3 defined following IMGT. Highly expanded clones were defined as clonotypes with a frequency above 0.1%. Shannon entropy served as the measure of repertoire diversity, while the Gini coefficient captured V-J evenness. A clonotype found in more than one individual was treated as public. TCRdb reprocessed the public reads (quality trimming at Q25 with fastp, clone calling with MiXCR) and kept in-frame beta chains. Merged by CDR3 protein, the rows form single entries marked with the most common genes and DNA. The V and J calls and clone size come from TCRdb's table, not from the authors' own analysis. For this sample the table gives under 450,000 distinct CDR3 sequences, of which roughly a quarter were detected only once. The top ten clonotypes cover around 24% of the sample.

About this clonotype: No cognate antigen has been identified for it. The record has no base qualities; no much larger clone is one base away.

The TCR sequence derives from a female donor with Graves disease. Sequencing was performed on peripheral blood mononuclear cells (PBMCs), taken when the disease was refractory, from a patient treated with antithyroid drugs. The sequence links TRBV5-1 to TRBJ2-7; the D segment could be TRBD2, given 5 matching bases. CDR3 loop: CASSADGDYEQYF. Read as DNA, the sequence is TGCGCCAGCAGCGCGGACGGGGACTACGAGCAGTACTTC.